This entry is about one TCR beta chain. The protocol was immunoSEQ multiplex PCR, while the TCRdb copy is restricted to in-frame clones and leaves out a portion. The sample holds under 200,000 clones, around 82% seen once. This sample is part of a study of blood T cell repertoires in COVID-19. The CDR3 has 14 amino acids. Germline CDR1 reads LGHNT; CDR2 reads FRNRAP. Losses at the gene ends were 3 bases for V and 5 bases for J; bases not matched to a gene: 4. Source material: PBMCs or T cells enriched from blood (not recorded which). This TCR derives from a man in his 60s who had recovered from COVID-19. The rearrangement links TRBV12-5 to TRBJ1-2; 9 nucleotides match TRBD1. CDR3 amino acids: CASGFGGQGYGYTF. The CDR3, as DNA: TGTGCTAGTGGTTTTGGCGGACAGGGGTATGGCTACACCTTC.